This TCR beta chain was recovered during a study of T cell responses to AZD1222 COVID-19 vaccine. Measured with immunoSEQ multiplex PCR; TCRdb has only the in-frame clones, and not every one. Of around 70,000 clones in the sample, around 90% are singletons; the top ten hold 4% to 5%. About this clone itself: The target antigen is unknown.

Points from the study as a whole: Vaccine-associated CD4 TCRs ranged over spike, dominating at 160-218 and 743-854. With two AZD1222 doses given, Spike-specific TCR breadth and depth both rose. Donors were largely white British and mainly female; clonal diversity was possibly underestimated. Close to half of all spike-specific TCRs reportedly target regions of the variants that are unmutated.

The source material was peripheral blood, sampled 28 days after the second dose of the MenACWY control vaccine. The source of this sequence is an adult who received the MenACWY meningococcal vaccine as a control.

CDR3 amino acids: CASRPTVWGNQPQHF. Here the CDR3 DNA reads TGTGCCAGCAGACCCACAGTCTGGGGCAATCAGCCCCAGCATTTT. This chain uses TRBV6-5 with TRBJ1-5, with D hard to call. V shed 6 bases and J shed 2 bases, with 14 bases lying between them. Germline CDR1 MNHEY, CDR2 SVGAGI. This CDR3 is 15 amino acids long.